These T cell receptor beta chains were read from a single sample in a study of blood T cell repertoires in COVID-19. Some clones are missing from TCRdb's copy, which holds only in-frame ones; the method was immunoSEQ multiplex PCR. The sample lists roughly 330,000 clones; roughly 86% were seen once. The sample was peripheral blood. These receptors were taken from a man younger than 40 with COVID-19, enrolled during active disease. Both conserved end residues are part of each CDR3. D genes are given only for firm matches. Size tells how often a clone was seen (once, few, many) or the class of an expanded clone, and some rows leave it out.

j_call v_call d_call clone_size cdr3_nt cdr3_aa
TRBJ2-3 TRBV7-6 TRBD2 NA TGTGCCAGCAGCTTACGCCCCACTAGCGGGGGGTTTACAGATACGCAGTATTTT CASSLRPTSGGFTDTQYF
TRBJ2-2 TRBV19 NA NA TGTGCCAGCGGGACTTTGAACACCGGGGAGCTGTTTTTT CASGTLNTGELFF
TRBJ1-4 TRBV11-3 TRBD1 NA TGTGCCAGCAGGAAATTCCGGGACAGGGAGGAAAAACTGTTTTTT CASRKFRDREEKLFF
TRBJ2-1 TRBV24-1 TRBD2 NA TGTGCCACCAGTGAACCGCGGGGGACTAGCGGGAGGAGTGAGCAGTTCTTC CATSEPRGTSGRSEQFF
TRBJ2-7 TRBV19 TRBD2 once TGTGCCAGTAGTATGGGCGGGGGACTCTCCTACGAGCAGTACTTC CASSMGGGLSYEQYF
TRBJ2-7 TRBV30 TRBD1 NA TGTGCCTGGAGTGTCCGGGACAGGGTCTTCTACGAGCAGTACTTC CAWSVRDRVFYEQYF
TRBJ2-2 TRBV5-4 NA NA TGTGCCAGCAGCTTCATTCGAGGTAACCCCGGGGAGCTGTTTTTT CASSFIRGNPGELFF
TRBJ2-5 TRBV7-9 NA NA TGTGCCAGCAAATCATTTACTAGCCTTCAAGAGACCCAGTACTTC CASKSFTSLQETQYF
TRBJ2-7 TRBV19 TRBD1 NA TGTGCCAGTAGTATTGGGACAGGGTTCTCCTACGAGCAGTACTTC CASSIGTGFSYEQYF
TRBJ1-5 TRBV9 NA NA TGTGCCAGCAGCCTGGGAGTGGCTTACAATCAGCCCCAGCATTTT CASSLGVAYNQPQHF
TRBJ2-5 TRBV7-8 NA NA TGTGCCAGCAGCCAACAGGTGCCTCAAGAGACCCAGTACTTC CASSQQVPQETQYF
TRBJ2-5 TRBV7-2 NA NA TGTGCCAGCAGCAGAGGAGAGACCCAGTACTTC CASSRGETQYF
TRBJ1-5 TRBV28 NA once TGTGCCAGCAGTTCCGGGGGGAGCAATCAGCCCCAGCATTTT CASSSGGSNQPQHF
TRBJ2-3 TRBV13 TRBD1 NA TGTGCCAGCAGCTTTCGGACAGGTGGCACAGATACGCAGTATTTT CASSFRTGGTDTQYF
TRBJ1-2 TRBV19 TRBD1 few TGTGCCAGTAGTGCAGCAGGGGGAGGCTACTATGGCTACACCTTC CASSAAGGGYYGYTF
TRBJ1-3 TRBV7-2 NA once TGTGCCAGCAGCTTCTTTCTCCCCGCGTCCCGGAACACCATATATTTT CASSFFLPASRNTIYF
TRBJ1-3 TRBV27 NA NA TGTGCCAGTGCCGGGGGTTACGGAAACACCATATATTTT CASAGGYGNTIYF
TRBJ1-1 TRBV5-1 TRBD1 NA TGCGCCAGCAGCGGCGCAGGGGGTGGGACTGAAGCTTTCTTT CASSGAGGGTEAFF
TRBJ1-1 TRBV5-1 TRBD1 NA TGCGCCAGCAGCCCCGGCGGGGGGGACAGGGGATTATTCGGTGAAGCTTTCTTT CASSPGGGDRGLFGEAFF
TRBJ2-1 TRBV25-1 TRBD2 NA TGTGCCAGCAATAGACTAGCGGGGGTCAGGGATGAGCAGTTCTTC CASNRLAGVRDEQFF
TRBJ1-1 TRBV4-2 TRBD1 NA TGTGCCAGCAGCCAGGGGGACAGGGTCACTGAAGCTTTCTTT CASSQGDRVTEAFF
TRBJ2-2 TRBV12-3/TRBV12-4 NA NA TGTGCCAGCAGTTCCGGTAGGGAGCTGTTTTTT CASSSGRELFF
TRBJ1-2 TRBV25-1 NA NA TGTGCCAGCGCTCGGGGTGACTATGGCTACACCTTC CASARGDYGYTF
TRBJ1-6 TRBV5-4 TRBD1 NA TGTGCCAGCAGCATATCAGACAGGGGTAATTCACCCCTCCACTTT CASSISDRGNSPLHF
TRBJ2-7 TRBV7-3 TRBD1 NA TGTGCCAGCAGCCGGACAGGGGGGGACTACGAGCAGTACTTC CASSRTGGDYEQYF
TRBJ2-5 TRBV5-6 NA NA TGTGCCAGCAGCTTGGCCTTCGGCAGGGCGGGGGAGACCCAGTACTTC CASSLAFGRAGETQYF
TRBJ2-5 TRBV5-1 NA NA TGCGCCAGCAGCTTGGGCGTCCTAGCCCAAGAGACCCAGTACTTC CASSLGVLAQETQYF
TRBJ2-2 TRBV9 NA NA TGTGCCAGCAGCGTAGTTTATGGAGGGCCAAACACCGGGGAGCTGTTTTTT CASSVVYGGPNTGELFF
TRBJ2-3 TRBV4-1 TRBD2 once TGCGCCAGCACTCTCGGACTAGCGGGAGGGCCTACAGATACGCAGTATTTT CASTLGLAGGPTDTQYF
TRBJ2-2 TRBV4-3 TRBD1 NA TGCGCCAGCAGCCTATTCAATTCGGGACAGACGAACACCGGGGAGCTGTTTTTT CASSLFNSGQTNTGELFF
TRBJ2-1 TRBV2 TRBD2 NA TGTGCCAGCAGTCCCCCTAGCGGGGGGGCCGAGGAGCAGTTCTTC CASSPPSGGAEEQFF
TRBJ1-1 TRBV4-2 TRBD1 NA TGTGCCAGCAGGCGGACAGGGGGCACTGAAGCTTTCTTT CASRRTGGTEAFF
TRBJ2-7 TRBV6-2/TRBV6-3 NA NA TGTGCCAGCAGTTATAACTACGAGCAGTACTTC CASSYNYEQYF
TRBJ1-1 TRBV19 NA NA TGTGCCAGTAGTATCTGGACCCGGGGGAACACTGAAGCTTTCTTT CASSIWTRGNTEAFF
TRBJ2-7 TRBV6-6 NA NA TGTGCCAGCAGTTACTCTGAGATAGAGCAGTACTTC CASSYSEIEQYF
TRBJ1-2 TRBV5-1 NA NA TGCGCCAGCAGCTCCCAGGGAACCTACACCTTC CASSSQGTYTF
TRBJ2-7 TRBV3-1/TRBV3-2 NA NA TGTGCCAGCAGCCAAGGGGCCGATGAGCAGTACTTC CASSQGADEQYF
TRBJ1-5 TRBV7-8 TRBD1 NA TGTGCCAGCAGCTTAGGCTCGGGACAGGGGGATAATCAGCCCCAGCATTTT CASSLGSGQGDNQPQHF
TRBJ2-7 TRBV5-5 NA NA TGTGCCAGCAGCTTGGGGCTTATAGACACCTACGAGCAGTACTTC CASSLGLIDTYEQYF